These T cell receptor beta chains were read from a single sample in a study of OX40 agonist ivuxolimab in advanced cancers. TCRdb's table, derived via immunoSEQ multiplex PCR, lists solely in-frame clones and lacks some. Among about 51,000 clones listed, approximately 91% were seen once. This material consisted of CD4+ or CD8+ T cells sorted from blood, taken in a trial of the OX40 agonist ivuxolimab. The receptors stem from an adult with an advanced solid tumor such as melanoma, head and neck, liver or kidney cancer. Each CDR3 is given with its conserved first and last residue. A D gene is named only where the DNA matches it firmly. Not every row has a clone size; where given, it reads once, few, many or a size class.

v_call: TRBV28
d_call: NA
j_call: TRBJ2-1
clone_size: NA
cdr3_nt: TGTGCCAGCATCCAAAGGAATGAGCAGTTCTTC
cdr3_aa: CASIQRNEQFF

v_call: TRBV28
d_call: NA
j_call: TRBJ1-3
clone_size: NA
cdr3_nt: TGTGCCAGCAGTTTCTCGGACGGTCTCTCTGGAAACACCATATATTTT
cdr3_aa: CASSFSDGLSGNTIYF

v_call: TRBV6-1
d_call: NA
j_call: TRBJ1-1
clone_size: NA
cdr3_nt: TGTGCCAGCAGTGAAGGGGCCGCCTGGGGGAACACTGAAGCTTTCTTT
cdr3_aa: CASSEGAAWGNTEAFF

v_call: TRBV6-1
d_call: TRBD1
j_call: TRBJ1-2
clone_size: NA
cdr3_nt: TGTGCCAGCAGTAACGACAGGGGAGGGTATGGCTACACCTTC
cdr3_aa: CASSNDRGGYGYTF

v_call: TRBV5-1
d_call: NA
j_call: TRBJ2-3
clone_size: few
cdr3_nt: TGCGCCAGCAGCCCTCGGTTGGCAGATACGCAGTATTTT
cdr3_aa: CASSPRLADTQYF

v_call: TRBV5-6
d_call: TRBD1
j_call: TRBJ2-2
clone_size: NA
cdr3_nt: TGTGCCAGCAGTTCCTCAGGGGGAGAAAACACCGGGGAGCTGTTTTTT
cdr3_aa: CASSSSGGENTGELFF

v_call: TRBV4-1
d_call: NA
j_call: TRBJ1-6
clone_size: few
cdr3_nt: TGCGCCAGCAGCCCAACGGGCGGATCACCCCTCCACTTT
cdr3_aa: CASSPTGGSPLHF

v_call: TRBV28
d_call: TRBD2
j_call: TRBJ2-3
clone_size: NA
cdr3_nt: TGTGCCAGCAGGACACTAGCGGGGGGTCTTAGAACGCAGTATTTT
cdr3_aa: CASRTLAGGLRTQYF

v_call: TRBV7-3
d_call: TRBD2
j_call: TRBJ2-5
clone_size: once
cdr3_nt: TGTGCCAGCAGCAAAACTAGCGGGAGTGTAAGAGGGACCCAGTACTTC
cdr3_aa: CASSKTSGSVRGTQYF

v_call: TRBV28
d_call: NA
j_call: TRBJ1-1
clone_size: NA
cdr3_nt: TGTGCCAGCTACCCCTCGGTGAACACTGAAGCTTTCTTT
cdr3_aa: CASYPSVNTEAFF

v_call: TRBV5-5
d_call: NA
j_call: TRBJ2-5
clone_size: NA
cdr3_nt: TGTGCCAGCAGCCTACCCGGGTCCCAAGAGACCCAGTACTTC
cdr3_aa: CASSLPGSQETQYF

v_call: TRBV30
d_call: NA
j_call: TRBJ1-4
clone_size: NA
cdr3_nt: TGTGCCTGGACCACCTCCGGGCAGCTTAATGAAAAACTGTTTTTT
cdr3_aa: CAWTTSGQLNEKLFF

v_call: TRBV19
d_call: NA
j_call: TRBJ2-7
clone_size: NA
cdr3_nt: TGTGCCAGTAGTATTCGGCTAGCGTCTGAGCAGTACTTC
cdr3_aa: CASSIRLASEQYF

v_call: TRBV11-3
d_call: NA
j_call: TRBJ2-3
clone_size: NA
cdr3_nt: TGTGCCAGCAGCTTGAGGGTAGGTTTGGTTACAGATACGCAGTATTTT
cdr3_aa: CASSLRVGLVTDTQYF

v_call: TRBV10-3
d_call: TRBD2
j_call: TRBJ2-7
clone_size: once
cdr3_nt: TGTGCCATCAGCCCGGGAGGGCCCACCTACGAGCAGTACTTC
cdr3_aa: CAISPGGPTYEQYF

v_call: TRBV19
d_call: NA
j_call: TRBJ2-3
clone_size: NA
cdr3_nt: TGTGCCAGTAGTATGGGGGTAGCTAGCACAGATACGCAGTATTTT
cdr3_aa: CASSMGVASTDTQYF

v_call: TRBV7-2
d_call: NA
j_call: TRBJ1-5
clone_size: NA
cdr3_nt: TGTGCCAGCAGCTTTTCTCTTGGGGGTAGGGGACAGCCCCAGCATTTT
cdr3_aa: CASSFSLGGRGQPQHF

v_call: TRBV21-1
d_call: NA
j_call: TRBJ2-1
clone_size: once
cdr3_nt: TGTGCCAGCGCGAGGAACTCCTACAATGAGCAGTTCTTC
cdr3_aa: CASARNSYNEQFF

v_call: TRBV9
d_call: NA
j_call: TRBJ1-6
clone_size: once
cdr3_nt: TGTGCCAGCAGCGCCCGGGGCCAAAATTCACCCCTCCACTTT
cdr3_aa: CASSARGQNSPLHF

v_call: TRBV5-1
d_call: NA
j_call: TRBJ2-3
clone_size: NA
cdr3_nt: TGCGCCAGCAGCTTCCAGAGGGCCACAGATACGCAGTATTTT
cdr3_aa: CASSFQRATDTQYF

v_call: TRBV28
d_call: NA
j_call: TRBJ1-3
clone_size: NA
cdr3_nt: TGTGCCAGCAGTTTGGCAGGGAGCTCTGGAAACACCATATATTTT
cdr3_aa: CASSLAGSSGNTIYF

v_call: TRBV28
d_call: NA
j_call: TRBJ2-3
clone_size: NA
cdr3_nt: TGTGCCAGCTTACCAGGGGGGGGGACGGTAACAGATACGCAGTATTTT
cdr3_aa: CASLPGGGTVTDTQYF

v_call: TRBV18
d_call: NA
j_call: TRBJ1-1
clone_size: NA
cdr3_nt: TGTGCCAGCTCGCCAAAGGCTGATTCGGGCACTGAAGCTTTCTTT
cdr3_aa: CASSPKADSGTEAFF

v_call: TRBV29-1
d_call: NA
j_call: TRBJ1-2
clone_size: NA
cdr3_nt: TGCAGCTCGGTTGAGCTCTATGGCTACACCTTC
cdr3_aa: CSSVELYGYTF

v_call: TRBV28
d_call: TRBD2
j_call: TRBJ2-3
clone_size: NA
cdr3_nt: TGTGCCAGCAGCCTACTAGCGGTATCGAGTGGGCAGTATTTT
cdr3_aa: CASSLLAVSSGQYF

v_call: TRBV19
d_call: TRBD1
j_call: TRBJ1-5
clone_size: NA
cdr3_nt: TGTGCCAGTAGTAGGCTACAGGGGGCAGTAAGCAATCAGCCCCAGCATTTT
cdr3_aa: CASSRLQGAVSNQPQHF

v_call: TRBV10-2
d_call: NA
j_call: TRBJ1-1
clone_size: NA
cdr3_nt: TGCGCCAGCAAGGAAAATGGGGTTATTGGGTTTGAAGCTTTCTTT
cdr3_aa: CASKENGVIGFEAFF

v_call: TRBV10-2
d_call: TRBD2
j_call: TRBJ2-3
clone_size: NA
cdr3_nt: TGCGCCAGTCGGCTAGCGGGAGGTACAGATACGCAGTATTTT
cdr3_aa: CASRLAGGTDTQYF

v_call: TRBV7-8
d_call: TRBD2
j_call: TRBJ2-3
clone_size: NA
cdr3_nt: TGTGCCAGCAGCTTAGACCAGCGGGGGGGCACAGATACGCAGTATTTT
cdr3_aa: CASSLDQRGGTDTQYF

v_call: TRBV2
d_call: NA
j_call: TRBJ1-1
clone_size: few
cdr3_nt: TGTGCCAGCAGTGCTGCGATCGGTCTCACTGAAGCTTTCTTT
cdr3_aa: CASSAAIGLTEAFF

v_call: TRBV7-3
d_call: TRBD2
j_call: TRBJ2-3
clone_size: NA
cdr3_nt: TGTGCCAGCAGCTCTCAAGCGGGGGGGCGATTGGGCACAGATACGCAGTATTTT
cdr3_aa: CASSSQAGGRLGTDTQYF

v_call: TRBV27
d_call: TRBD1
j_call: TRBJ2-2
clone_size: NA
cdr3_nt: TGTGCCAGCATTGACAGGGGCGGAACCGGGGAGCTGTTTTTT
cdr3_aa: CASIDRGGTGELFF

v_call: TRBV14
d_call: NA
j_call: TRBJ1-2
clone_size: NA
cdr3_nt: TGTGCCAGCAGCCAAGCGGTCCTTTTCGGCTACACCTTC
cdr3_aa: CASSQAVLFGYTF

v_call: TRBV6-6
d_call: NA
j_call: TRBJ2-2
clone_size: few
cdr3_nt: TGTGCCAGCAAGGGGGAGGGGACCGGGGAGCTGTTTTTT
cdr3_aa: CASKGEGTGELFF